This is a list of T cell receptor beta chains from one sample in a study of control samples from healthy donors and cancer patients. This table comes from immunoSEQ multiplex PCR, and its TCRdb copy is limited to in-frame clones, with some not included. Of about 140,000 clones in the sample, around nine tenths are singletons; the top ten hold less than 2%. Input material: blood. These receptors all stem from a man aged 18 to 30 in good health. Both conserved end residues are trimmed from each CDR3.

len	v_gene	j_gene	CDR3aa
13	TRBV5-1	TRBJ2-3	ASSASGTPVDTQY
13	TRBV7-8	TRBJ1-2	ASSLEHREDYGYT
11	TRBV11-1	TRBJ2-7	ASSRRGPLGQY
13	TRBV9	TRBJ2-5	ASSVGGSRGETQY
13	TRBV19	TRBJ1-1	ASSRSDRGNTEAF
10	TRBV28	TRBJ1-5	ASSWGGQPQH
13	TRBV4-2	TRBJ2-7	ASSQGVAGGLEQY
13	TRBV28	TRBJ1-1	ASSLVGILNTEAF
14	TRBV7-2	TRBJ2-6	ASSPQGAPGANVLT
10	TRBV28	TRBJ2-7	ASSSGGYEQY
9	TRBV2	TRBJ1-2	ASGDSYGYT
15	TRBV7-9	TRBJ1-3	ASSLDLRAGTGNTIY
14	TRBV6-6	TRBJ1-2	ASSYWVVSGNYGYT
10	TRBV12-3/TRBV12-4	TRBJ1-6	ASSFAEVPLH
12	TRBV11-2	TRBJ1-5	ARKAGCCNQPQH
12	TRBV5-1	TRBJ2-2	ASSLGVTTGELF
10	TRBV6-5	TRBJ2-7	ASRDTSYEQY
10	TRBV9	TRBJ1-3	ASSVSGNTIY
13	TRBV18	TRBJ1-1	ASSPLLGANTEAF
12	TRBV9	TRBJ2-5	ASSVGQRGETQY
10	TRBV6-5	TRBJ1-1	ASNTGQSEAF
11	TRBV6-5	TRBJ1-2	ASSPTGVYGYT